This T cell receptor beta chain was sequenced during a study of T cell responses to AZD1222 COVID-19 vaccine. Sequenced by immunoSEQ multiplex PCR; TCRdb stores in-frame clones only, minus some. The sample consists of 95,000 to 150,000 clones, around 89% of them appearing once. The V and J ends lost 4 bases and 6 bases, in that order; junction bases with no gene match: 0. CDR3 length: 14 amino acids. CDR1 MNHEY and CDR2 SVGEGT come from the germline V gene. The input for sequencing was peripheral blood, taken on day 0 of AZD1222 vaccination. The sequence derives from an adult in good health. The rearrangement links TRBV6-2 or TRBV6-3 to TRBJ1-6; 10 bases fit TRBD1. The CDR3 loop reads CASSWTGGNSPLHF. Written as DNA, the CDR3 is TGTGCCAGCAGTTGGACAGGGGGTAATTCACCCCTCCACTTT.